This T cell receptor beta chain was captured in a study of Graves' ophthalmopathy and Graves' hyperthyroidism. CDR1 and CDR2 from the germline V gene are MNHEY and SVGEGT. CDR3 length: 16 residues. V was pared by 6 bases and J by 0 bases, with 12 bases between. Amplification of TCR beta CDR3 regions used RNA transcripts. HTBI-primed RT-PCR formed the first round, and a multiplex PCR formed the second. TCRdb recomputed calls from the multiplex PCR reads with MiXCR, one row per CDR3 protein. The sample records over a million distinct CDR3 sequences, roughly 35% being singletons. The rearrangement joins TRBV6-2 or TRBV6-3 to TRBJ2-6; D not certain. The material sequenced was peripheral blood or thyroid tissue (not recorded which). The clonotype originates from an adult man with Graves' hyperthyroidism. CDR3 residues: CASRLNGHSGANVLTF. CDR3 DNA sequence: TGTGCCAGCAGATTGAACGGGCACTCTGGGGCCAACGTCCTGACTTTC.